The clone carrying this T cell receptor beta chain was counted a few times. The antigen remains undetermined. This sample is part of a study of T-cell memory formation after mild COVID-19. Study background: TCR clusters were largely donor specific. Study observations and caveats: Memory from before infection featured some responding clones, which suggests cross-reactive memory joined. SARS-CoV-2 specificity of second-wave clones peaking day 37 was unconfirmed.

CDR1 is DFQATT and CDR2 is SNEGSKA in the germline V gene (reference sequence). The CDR3 spans 14 residues. Trimming at V came to 6 bases and at J to 6 bases, leaving 13 bases not matched to a gene. Amplification by 5'RACE using constant-segment primers produced TCR alpha and TCR beta cDNA libraries that carried sample barcodes and UMIs. TCRdb fed the 5' RACE reads into MiXCR, producing one record per CDR3 protein. The table includes about half a million distinct CDR3 sequences, around a sixth detected once. This chain links TRBV20-1 with TRBJ1-1; 7 bases are a match to TRBD1. This TCR was sampled from an adult woman who had mild COVID-19 (a few samples of this study predate the infection). Cell type and time point are not known. Sequencing was performed on PBMCs or a T cell subset sorted from them (not recorded which). CDR3 amino acids: CSAETGRKRAEAFF. CDR3 DNA: TGCAGTGCAGAGACAGGGCGGAAACGCGCTGAAGCTTTCTTT.